What follows is one T cell receptor (beta chain) and its context. Germline loops: CDR1 MNHGY, CDR2 SAAAGT. Trimming took 6 bases from V and 2 from J; bases not matched to a gene: 10. The CDR3 has 15 amino acids. The data were obtained in a study of blood T cell repertoires in COVID-19. On the study more broadly: Samples of COVID-19 (acute and convalescent) were obtained from the United States, Italy and Spain. T cells, B-cell-depleted T cells, or PBMCs provided the cDNA or gDNA that served as material.

Authors' methods: Amplifying reference gene primers gave estimates of nucleated cell counts. The repertoire was sequenced with immunoSEQ multiplex PCR; TCRdb's copy has only in-frame clones and lacks some. D and trimming were read from the DNA, whereas the V and J calls and clone size are those reported in that table. The table records about 52,000 clones, about 90% of them present only once. The chain is built from TRBV6-8 and TRBJ2-7, with 7 bases lining up with TRBD1. The source material was peripheral blood. This clonotype was obtained from a human donor with active COVID-19. The donor label of this sample is uncertain. Here the CDR3 reads CASREPGTEPYEQYF. In DNA form, the CDR3 reads TGTGCCAGCAGGGAGCCCGGGACAGAGCCCTACGAGCAGTACTTC.